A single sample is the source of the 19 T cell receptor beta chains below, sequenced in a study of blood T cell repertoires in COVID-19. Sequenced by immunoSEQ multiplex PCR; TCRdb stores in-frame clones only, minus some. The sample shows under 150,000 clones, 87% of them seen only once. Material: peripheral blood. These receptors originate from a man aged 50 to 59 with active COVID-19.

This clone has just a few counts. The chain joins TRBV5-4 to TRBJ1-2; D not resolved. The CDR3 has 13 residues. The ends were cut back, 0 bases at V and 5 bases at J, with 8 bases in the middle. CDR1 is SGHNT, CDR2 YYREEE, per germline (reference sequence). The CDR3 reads CASSLDSVYGYTF. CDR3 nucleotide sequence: TGTGCCAGCAGCTTGGACAGTGTATATGGCTACACCTTC. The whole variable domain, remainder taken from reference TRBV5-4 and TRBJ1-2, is ETGVTQSPTHLIKTRGQQVTLRCSSQSGHNTVSWYQQALGQGPQFIFQYYREEENGRGNFPPRFSGLQFPNYSSELNVNALELDDSALYLCASSLDSVYGYTFGSGTRLTVV.

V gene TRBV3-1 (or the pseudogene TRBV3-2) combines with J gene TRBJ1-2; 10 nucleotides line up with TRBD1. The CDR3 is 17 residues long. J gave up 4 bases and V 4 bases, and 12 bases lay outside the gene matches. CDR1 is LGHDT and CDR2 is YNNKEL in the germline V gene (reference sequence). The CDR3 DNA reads TGTGCCAGCAGCCCCCCGGGGGCGACAGGGGGCCCCTATGGCTACACCTTC. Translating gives CASSPPGATGGPYGYTF.

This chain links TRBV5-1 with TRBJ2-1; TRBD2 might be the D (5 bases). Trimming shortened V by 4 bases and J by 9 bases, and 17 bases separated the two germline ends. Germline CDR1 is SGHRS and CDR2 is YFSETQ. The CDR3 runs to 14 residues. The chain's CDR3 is CASSLGRSGAEQFF. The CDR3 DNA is TGCGCCAGCAGCCTAGGTCGAAGCGGAGCTGAGCAGTTCTTC.

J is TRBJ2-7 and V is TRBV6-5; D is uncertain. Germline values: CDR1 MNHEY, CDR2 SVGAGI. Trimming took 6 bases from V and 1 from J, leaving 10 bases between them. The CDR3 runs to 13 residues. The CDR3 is CASSLVSSYEQYF. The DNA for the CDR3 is TGTGCCAGCAGCCTCGTATCGTCCTACGAGCAGTACTTC.

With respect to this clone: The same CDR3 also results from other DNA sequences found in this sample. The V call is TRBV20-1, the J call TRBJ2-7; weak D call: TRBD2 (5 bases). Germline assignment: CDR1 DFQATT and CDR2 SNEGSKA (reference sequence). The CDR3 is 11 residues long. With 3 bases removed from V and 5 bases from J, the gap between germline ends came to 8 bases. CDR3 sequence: CSARSGHEQYF. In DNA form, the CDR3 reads TGCAGTGCTAGGAGCGGCCACGAGCAGTACTTC.

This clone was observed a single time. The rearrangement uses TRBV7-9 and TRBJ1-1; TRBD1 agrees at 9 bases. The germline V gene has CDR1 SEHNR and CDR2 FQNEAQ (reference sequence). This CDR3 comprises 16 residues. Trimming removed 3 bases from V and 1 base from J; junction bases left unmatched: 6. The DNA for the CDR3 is TGTGCCAGCAGCTTCATTGCGGGACAGGGGAACACTGAAGCTTTCTTT. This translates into CASSFIAGQGNTEAFF.

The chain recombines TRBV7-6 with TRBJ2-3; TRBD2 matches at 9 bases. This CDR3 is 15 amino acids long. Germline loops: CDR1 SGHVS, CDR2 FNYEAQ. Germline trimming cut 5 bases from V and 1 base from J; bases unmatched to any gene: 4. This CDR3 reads CASSGRLAGTDTQYF. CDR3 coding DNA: TGTGCCAGCAGCGGCAGACTAGCGGGCACAGATACGCAGTATTTT.

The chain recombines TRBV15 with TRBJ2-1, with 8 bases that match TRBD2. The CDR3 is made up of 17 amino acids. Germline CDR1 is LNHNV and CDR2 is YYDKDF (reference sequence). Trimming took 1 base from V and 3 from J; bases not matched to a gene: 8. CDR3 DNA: TGTGCCACCAGCAGAGTGCGGGCGGGGGGACTCTACAATGAGCAGTTCTTC. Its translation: CATSRVRAGGLYNEQFF.

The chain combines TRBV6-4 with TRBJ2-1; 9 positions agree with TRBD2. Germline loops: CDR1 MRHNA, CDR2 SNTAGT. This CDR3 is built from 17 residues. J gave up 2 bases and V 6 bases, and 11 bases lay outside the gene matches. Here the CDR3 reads CASSALAGALTYNEQFF. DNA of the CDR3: TGTGCCAGCAGCGCCTTAGCGGGGGCGCTTACCTACAATGAGCAGTTCTTC.

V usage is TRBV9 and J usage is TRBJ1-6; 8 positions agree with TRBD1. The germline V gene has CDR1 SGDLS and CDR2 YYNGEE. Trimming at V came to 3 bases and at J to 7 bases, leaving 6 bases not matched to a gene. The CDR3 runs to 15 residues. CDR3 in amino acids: CASSALQGENSPLHF. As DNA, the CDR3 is TGTGCCAGCAGCGCTTTACAGGGGGAAAATTCACCCCTCCACTTT.

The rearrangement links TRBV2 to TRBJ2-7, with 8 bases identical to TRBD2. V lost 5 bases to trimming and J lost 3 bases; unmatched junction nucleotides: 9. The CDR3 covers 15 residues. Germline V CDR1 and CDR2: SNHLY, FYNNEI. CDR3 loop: CASSPSGGAFYEQYF. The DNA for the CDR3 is TGTGCCAGCAGTCCTTCGGGGGGGGCATTCTACGAGCAGTACTTC.

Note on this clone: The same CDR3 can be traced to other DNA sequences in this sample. This chain's CDR3 is CASSPQRAYEQYF. CDR3 in DNA: TGTGCCAGCTCACCACAGAGAGCCTACGAGCAGTACTTC. The V call is TRBV18, the J call TRBJ2-7; the D is unclear. Trimming stripped 1 base from V and 2 bases from J, with 6 bases between. CDR1 is KGHSH and CDR2 is LQKENI in the germline V gene. The CDR3 is 13 residues long. Filled out from reference TRBV18 and TRBJ2-7, the complete variable domain reads NAGVMQNPRHLVRRRGQEARLRCSPMKGHSHVYWYRQLPEEGLKFMVYLQKENIIDESGMPKERFSAEFPKEGPSILRIQQVVRGDSAAYFCASSPQRAYEQYFGPGTRLTVT.

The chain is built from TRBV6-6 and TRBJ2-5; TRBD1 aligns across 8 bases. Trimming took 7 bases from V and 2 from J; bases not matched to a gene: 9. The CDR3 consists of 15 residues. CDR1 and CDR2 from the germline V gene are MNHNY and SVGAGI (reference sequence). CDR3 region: CASTHGQGAQETQYF. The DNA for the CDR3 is TGTGCCAGCACCCACGGGCAGGGGGCACAAGAGACCCAGTACTTC.

CDR3 nucleotides: TGTGCCAGCAGCTTGAGGGGGGGTAATGAAAAACTGTTTTTT. Its protein is CASSLRGGNEKLFF. The gene calls are TRBV5-4 and TRBJ1-4, with D possibly being TRBD1 (6 bases). CDR1 is SGHNT, CDR2 YYREEE, per germline (reference sequence). V lost 1 base and J 4 bases, leaving 8 bases between the germline ends. This CDR3 has 14 amino acids.

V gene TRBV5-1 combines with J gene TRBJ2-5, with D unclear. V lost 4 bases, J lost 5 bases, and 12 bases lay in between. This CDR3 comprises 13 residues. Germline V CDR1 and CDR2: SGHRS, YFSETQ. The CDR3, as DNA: TGCGCCAGCAGCCGGGTGTGGTCGGAGACCCAGTACTTC. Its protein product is CASSRVWSETQYF.

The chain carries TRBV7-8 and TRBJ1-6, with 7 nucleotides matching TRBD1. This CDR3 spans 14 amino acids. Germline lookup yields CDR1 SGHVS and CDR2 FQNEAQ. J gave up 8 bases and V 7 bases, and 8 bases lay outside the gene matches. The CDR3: CASKVTGNHSPLHF. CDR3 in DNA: TGTGCCAGCAAGGTGACAGGGAATCATTCACCCCTCCACTTT.

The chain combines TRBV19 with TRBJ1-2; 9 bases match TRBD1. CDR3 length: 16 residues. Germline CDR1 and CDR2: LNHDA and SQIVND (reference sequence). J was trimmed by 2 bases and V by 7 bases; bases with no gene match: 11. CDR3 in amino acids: CASTLHSGQGNYGYTF. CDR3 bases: TGTGCCAGTACTCTACACTCTGGACAGGGGAACTATGGCTACACCTTC.

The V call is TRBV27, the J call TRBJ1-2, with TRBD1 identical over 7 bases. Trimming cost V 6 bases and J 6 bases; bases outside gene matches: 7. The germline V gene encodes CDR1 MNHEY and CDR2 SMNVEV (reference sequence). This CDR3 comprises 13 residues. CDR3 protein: CASRPLDRDGYTF. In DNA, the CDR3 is TGTGCCAGCAGACCTCTCGACAGGGATGGCTACACCTTC.

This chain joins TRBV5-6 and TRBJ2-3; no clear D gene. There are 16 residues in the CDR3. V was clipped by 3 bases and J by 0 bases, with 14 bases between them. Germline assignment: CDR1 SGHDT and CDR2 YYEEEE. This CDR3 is CASSSSRLASTDTQYF. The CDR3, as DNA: TGTGCCAGCAGCTCCTCGCGGTTAGCCAGCACAGATACGCAGTATTTT.